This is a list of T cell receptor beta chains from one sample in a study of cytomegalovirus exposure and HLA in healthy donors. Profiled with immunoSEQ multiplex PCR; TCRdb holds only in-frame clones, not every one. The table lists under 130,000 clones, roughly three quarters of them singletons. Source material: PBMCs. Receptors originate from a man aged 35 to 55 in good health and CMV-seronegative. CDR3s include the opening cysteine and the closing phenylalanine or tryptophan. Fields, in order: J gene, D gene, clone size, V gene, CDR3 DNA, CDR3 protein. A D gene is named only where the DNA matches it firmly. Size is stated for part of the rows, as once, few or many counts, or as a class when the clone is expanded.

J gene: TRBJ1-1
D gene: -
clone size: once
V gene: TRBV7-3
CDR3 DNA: TGTGCCAGCAGCCCGACAGGTAATACTGAAGCTTTCTTT
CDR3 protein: CASSPTGNTEAFF

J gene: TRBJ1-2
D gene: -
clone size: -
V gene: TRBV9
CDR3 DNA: TGTGCCAGCAGCGTAGCCGGCACCGGAGCTAACTATGGCTACACCTTC
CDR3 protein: CASSVAGTGANYGYTF

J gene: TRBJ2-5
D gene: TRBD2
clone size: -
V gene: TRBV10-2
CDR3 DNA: TGCGCCAGCAGTGAGTCGATCTTACTCTATGGCGGGAGTGGGACCCAGTACTTC
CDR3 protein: CASSESILLYGGSGTQYF

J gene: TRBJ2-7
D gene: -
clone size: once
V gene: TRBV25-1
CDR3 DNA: TGTGCCAGCAGTGCGCGTACAGGGATGGGGTCCTACGAGCAGTACTTC
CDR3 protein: CASSARTGMGSYEQYF

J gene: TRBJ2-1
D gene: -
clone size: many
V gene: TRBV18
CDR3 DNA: TGTGCCAGCTCACCACTTTCTAGGTCCAACAATGAGCAGTTCTTC
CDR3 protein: CASSPLSRSNNEQFF

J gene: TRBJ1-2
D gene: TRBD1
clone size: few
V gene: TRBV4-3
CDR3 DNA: TGCGCCAGCAGCCAAGATAACAAGGACAGGGGATCTGGCTACACCTTC
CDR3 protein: CASSQDNKDRGSGYTF

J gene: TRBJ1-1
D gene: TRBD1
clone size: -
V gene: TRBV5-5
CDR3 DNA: TGTGCCAGCAGCTTCGACAGGGTGAACACTGAAGCTTTCTTT
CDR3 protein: CASSFDRVNTEAFF

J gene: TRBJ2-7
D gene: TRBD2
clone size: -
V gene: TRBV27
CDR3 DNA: TGTGCCAGCAGTCCAGGACGCGGGGGCTACGAGCAGTACTTC
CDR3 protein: CASSPGRGGYEQYF

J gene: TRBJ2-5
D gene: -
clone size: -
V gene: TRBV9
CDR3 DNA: TGTGCCAGCAGCCCCCGAGGGTACGCTCAAGAGACCCAGTACTTC
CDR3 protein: CASSPRGYAQETQYF

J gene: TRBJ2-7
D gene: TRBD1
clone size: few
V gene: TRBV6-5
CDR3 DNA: TGTGCCTCCGGCGGACAGGGGTACGAGCAGTACTTC
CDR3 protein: CASGGQGYEQYF

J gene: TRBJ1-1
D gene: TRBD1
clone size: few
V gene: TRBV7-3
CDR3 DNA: TGTGCCAGCAGCCTGACAGGGGGCACTGAAGCTTTCTTT
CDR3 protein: CASSLTGGTEAFF

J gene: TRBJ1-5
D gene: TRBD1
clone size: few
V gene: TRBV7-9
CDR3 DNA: TGTGCCAGCAGCCAGGGGGAGTTGGGCAATCAGCCCCAGCATTTT
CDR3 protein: CASSQGELGNQPQHF

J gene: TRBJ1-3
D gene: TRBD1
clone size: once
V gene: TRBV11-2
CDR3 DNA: TGTGCCAGCAGCCCCGGGACAGTTTCTGGAAACACCATATATTTT
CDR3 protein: CASSPGTVSGNTIYF

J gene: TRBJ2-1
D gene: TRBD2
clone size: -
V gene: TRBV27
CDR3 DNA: TGTGCCAGCAGTTTTAGCGGGAGCTCCTACAATGAGCAGTTCTTC
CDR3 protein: CASSFSGSSYNEQFF

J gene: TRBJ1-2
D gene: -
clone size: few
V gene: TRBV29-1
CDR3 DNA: TGCAGCGTTGTAGGAGGGTACGAGAGCTATGGCTACACCTTC
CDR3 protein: CSVVGGYESYGYTF

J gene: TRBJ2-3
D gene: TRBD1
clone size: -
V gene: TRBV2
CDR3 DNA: TGTGCCAGCACCTCAGGTCCCGGGACAGGGTTT
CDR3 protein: CASTSGPGTGF

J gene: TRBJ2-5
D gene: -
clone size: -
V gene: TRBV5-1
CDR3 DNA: TGCGCCAGCAGCTTGGCGGACAACACGGAAGAGACCCAGTACTTC
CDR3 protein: CASSLADNTEETQYF

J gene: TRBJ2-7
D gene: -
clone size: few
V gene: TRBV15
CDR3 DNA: TGTGCCACCAGCAGAGAGAGCAGGGCTTCCTACGAGCAGTACTTC
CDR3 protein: CATSRESRASYEQYF

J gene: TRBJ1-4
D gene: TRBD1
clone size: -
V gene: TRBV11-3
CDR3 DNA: TGTGCCAGCAGCCCAGAGGGCAGGGGGTCTAATGAAAAACTGTTTTTT
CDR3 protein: CASSPEGRGSNEKLFF

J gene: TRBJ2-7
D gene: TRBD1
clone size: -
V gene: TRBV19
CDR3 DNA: TGTGCCAGTAGTATTACAGGGGTGGCCTACGAGCAGTACTTC
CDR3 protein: CASSITGVAYEQYF

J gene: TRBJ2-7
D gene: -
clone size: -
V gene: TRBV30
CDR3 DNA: TGTGCCTGGAGCCGGGGGACAGTGATAGCCTACGAGCAGTACTTC
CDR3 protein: CAWSRGTVIAYEQYF

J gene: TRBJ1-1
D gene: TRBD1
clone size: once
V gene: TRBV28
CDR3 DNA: TGTGCCAGCGAAGACAGGGTGTGGACTGAAGCTTTCTTT
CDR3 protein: CASEDRVWTEAFF

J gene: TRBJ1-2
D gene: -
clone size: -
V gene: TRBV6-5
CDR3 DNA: TGTGCCAGCAGCAAACAGGGTGGTGGCTACACCTTC
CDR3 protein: CASSKQGGGYTF

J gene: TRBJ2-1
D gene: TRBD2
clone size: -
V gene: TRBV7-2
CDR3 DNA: TGTGCCAGCAGCTTATCGTGGACTAGACGCAATGAGCAGTTCTTC
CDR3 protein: CASSLSWTRRNEQFF

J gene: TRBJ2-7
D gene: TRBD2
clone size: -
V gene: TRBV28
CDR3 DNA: TGTGCCAGCAGCCCTCAGACTAGCGGGGTCTCCTACGAGCAGTACTTC
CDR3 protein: CASSPQTSGVSYEQYF

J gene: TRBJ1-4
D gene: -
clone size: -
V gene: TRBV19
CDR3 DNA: TGTGCCAGTATGGAAACAGCAAATGAAAAACTGTTTTTT
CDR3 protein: CASMETANEKLFF

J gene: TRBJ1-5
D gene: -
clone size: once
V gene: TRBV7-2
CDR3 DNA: TGTGCCAGCAGCTTAGTGCTTCAGAATAGCAATCAGCCCCAGCATTTT
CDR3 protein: CASSLVLQNSNQPQHF

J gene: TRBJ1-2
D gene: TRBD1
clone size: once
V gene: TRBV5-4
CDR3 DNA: TGTGCCAGCTCGGACAGGGGAAAACCTGGCTACACCTTC
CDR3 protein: CASSDRGKPGYTF

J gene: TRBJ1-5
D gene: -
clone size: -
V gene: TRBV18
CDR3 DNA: TGTGCCAGCTCACCCCACCCGATTAACAGGGACAACCAGCCCCAGCATTTT
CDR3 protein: CASSPHPINRDNQPQHF

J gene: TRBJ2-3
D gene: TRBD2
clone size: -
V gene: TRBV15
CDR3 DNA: TGTGCCACCAGCACCAAACTAGCGGCCCCTGGCACAGATACGCAGTATTTT
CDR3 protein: CATSTKLAAPGTDTQYF

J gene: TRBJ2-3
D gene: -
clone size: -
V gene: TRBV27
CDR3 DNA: TGTGCCAGCAGCCGGTACCAGCAGGTTACGCAGTATTTT
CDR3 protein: CASSRYQQVTQYF

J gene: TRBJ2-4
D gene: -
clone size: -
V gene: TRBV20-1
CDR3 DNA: TGCACATCCGTGTTAGAAAACATTCAGTACTTC
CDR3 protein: CTSVLENIQYF